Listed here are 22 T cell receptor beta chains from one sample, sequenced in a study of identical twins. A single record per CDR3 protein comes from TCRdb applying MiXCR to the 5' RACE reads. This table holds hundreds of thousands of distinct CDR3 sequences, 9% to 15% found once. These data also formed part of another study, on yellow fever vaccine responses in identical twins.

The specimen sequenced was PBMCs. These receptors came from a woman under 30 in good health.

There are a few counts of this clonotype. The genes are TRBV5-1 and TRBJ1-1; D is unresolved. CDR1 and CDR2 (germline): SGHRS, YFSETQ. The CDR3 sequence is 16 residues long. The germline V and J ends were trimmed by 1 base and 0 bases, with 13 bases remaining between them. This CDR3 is CASSLFSRQLNTEAFF. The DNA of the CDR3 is TGCGCCAGCAGCTTGTTTTCTCGGCAATTGAACACTGAAGCTTTCTTT. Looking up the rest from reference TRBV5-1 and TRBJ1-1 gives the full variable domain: KAGVTQTPRYLIKTRGQQVTLSCSPISGHRSVSWYQQTPGQGLQFLFEYFSETQRNKGNFPGRFSGRQFSNSRSEMNVSTLELGDSALYLCASSLFSRQLNTEAFFGQGTRLTVV.

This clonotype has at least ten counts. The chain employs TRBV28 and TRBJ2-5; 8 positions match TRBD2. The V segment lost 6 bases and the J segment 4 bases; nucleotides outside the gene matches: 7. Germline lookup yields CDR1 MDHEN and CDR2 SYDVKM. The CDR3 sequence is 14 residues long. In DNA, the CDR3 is TGTGCCAGCAGGCCGGGGGGGCCCGCAGAGACCCAGTACTTC. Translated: CASRPGGPAETQYF.

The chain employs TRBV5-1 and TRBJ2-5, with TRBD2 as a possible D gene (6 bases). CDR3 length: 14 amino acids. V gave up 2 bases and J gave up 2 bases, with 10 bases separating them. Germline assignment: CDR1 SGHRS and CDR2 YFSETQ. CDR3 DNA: TGCGCCAGCAGCTTCTCTAGCGCGCAAGAGACCCAGTACTTC. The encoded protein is CASSFSSAQETQYF.

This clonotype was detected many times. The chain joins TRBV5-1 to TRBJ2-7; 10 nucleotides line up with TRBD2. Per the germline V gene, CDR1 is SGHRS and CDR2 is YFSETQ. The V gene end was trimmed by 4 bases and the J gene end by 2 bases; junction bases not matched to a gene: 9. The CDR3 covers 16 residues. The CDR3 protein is CASSHTTSGDTYEQYF. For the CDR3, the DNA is TGCGCCAGCAGCCACACAACTAGCGGGGACACCTACGAGCAGTACTTC.

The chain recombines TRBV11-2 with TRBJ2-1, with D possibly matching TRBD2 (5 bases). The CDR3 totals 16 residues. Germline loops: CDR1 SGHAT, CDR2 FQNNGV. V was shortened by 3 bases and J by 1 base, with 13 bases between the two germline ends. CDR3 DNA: TGTGCCAGCAGCTTGGATTTAGCGTTTTCCTACAATGAGCAGTTCTTC. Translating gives CASSLDLAFSYNEQFF.

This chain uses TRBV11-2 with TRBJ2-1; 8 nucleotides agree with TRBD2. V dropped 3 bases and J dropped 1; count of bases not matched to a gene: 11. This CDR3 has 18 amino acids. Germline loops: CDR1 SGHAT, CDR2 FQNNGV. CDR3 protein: CASSLGPTSGRSYNEQFF. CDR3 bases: TGTGCCAGCAGCTTGGGACCTACTAGCGGTAGGTCCTACAATGAGCAGTTCTTC.

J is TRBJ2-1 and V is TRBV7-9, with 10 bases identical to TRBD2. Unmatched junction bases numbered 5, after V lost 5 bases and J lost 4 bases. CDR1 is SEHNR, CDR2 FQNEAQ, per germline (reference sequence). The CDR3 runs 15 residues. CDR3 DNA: TGTGCCAGCAGCAAACTAGCGGGGCGGTACAATGAGCAGTTCTTC. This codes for CASSKLAGRYNEQFF.

Here the CDR3 reads CSATPSGGAETQYF. The CDR3 coding sequence is TGCAGTGCTACCCCAAGCGGGGGGGCCGAGACCCAGTACTTC. The J gene is TRBJ2-5, the V gene TRBV20-1, with 10 nucleotides matching TRBD2. The CDR3 is 14 residues long. After removal of 4 bases from V and 5 bases from J, the junction contained 7 bases not matched to a gene. Germline CDR1 reads DFQATT; CDR2 reads SNEGSKA (reference sequence).

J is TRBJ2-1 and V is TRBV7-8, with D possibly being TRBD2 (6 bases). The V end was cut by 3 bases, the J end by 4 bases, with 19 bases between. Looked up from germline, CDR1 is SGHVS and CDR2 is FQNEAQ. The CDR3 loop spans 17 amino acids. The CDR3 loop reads CASSLDALVGGYNEQFF. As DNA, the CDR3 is TGTGCCAGCAGCTTGGATGCACTAGTCGGGGGTTACAATGAGCAGTTCTTC. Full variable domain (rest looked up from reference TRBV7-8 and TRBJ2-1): GAGVSQSPRYKVAKRGQDVALRCDPISGHVSLFWYQQALGQGPEFLTYFQNEAQLDKSGLPSDRFFAERPEGSVSTLKIQRTQQEDSAVYLCASSLDALVGGYNEQFFGPGTRLTVL.

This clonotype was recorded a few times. CDR3 residues: CASSQAAGSTEAFF. The CDR3 DNA reads as TGTGCCAGCAGCCAAGCAGCGGGCAGCACTGAAGCTTTCTTT. The chain has TRBV3-1 and TRBJ1-1, with D uncertain. In germline, CDR1 is LGHDT, CDR2 YNNKEL (reference sequence). The CDR3 has 14 amino acids. V lost 1 base, J lost 4 bases, and 10 bases lay in between.

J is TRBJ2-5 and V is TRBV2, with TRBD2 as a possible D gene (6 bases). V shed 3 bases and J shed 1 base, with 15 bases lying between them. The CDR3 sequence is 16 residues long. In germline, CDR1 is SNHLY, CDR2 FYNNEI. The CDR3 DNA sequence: TGTGCCAGCAGTGAGATTAGCGGACAACCCCAAGAGACCCAGTACTTC. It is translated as CASSEISGQPQETQYF.

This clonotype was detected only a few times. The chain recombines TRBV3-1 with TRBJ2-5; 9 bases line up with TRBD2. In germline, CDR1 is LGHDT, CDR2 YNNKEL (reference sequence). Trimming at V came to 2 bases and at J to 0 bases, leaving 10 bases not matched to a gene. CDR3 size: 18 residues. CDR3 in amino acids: CASSQFPLAGTYQETQYF. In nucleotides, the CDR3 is TGTGCCAGCAGCCAATTCCCCCTAGCGGGGACGTACCAAGAGACCCAGTACTTC.

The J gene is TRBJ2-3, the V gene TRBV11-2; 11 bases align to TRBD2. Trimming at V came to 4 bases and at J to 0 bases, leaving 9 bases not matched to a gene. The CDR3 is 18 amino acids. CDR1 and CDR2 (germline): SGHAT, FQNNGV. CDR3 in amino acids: CASSSWLAGGGSTDTQYF. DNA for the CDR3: TGTGCCAGCAGCTCTTGGCTAGCGGGAGGAGGCAGCACAGATACGCAGTATTTT.

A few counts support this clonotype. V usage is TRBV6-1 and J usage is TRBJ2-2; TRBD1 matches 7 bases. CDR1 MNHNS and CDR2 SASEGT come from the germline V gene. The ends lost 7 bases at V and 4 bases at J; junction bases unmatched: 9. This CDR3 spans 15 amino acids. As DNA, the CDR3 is TGTGCCAGCACCCTACAGGGGAGCGGCACCGGGGAGCTGTTTTTT. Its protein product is CASTLQGSGTGELFF.

The CDR3, as DNA: TGTGCCAGCGCGGGACTAGTTTCAGATACGCAGTATTTT. Its protein product is CASAGLVSDTQYF. V and J are TRBV2 and TRBJ2-3; 8 bases agree with TRBD2. Germline CDR1 reads SNHLY; CDR2 reads FYNNEI. After removal of 8 bases from V and 4 bases from J, the junction contained 5 bases not matched to a gene. This CDR3 is 13 amino acids long.

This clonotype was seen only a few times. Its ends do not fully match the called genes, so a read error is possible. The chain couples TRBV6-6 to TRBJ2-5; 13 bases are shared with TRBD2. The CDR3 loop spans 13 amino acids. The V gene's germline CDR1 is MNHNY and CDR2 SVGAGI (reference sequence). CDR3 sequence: CASSYGPTSGGAF. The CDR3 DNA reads TGTGCCAGCAGTTACGGACCTACTAGCGGGGGGGCATTC.

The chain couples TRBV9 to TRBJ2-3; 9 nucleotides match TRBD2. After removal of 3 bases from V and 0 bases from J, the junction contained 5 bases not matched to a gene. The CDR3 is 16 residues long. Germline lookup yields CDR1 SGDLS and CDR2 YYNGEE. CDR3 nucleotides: TGTGCCAGCAGCGAAGCTAGCGGGGCTAGCACAGATACGCAGTATTTT. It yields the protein CASSEASGASTDTQYF.

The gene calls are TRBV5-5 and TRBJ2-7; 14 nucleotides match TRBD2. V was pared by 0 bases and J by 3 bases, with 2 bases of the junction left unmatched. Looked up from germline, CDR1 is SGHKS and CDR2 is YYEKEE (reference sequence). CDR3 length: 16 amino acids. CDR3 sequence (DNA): TGTGCCAGCAGCTTGGGGACTAGCGGGAGGTACTACGAGCAGTACTTC. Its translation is CASSLGTSGRYYEQYF.

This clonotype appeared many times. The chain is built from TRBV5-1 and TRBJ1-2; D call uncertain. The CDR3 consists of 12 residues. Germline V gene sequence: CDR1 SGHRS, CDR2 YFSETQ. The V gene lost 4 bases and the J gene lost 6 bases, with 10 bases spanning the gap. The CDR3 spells CASSERADGYTF. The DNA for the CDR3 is TGCGCCAGCAGCGAGAGGGCGGATGGCTACACCTTC.

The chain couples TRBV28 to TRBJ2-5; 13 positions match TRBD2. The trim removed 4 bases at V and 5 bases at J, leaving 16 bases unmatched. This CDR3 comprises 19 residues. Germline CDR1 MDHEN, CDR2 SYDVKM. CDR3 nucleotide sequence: TGTGCCAGCAGTTGGAGGGGGACTAGCGGGATTCACCGTCGGGAGACCCAGTACTTC. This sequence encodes CASSWRGTSGIHRRETQYF.

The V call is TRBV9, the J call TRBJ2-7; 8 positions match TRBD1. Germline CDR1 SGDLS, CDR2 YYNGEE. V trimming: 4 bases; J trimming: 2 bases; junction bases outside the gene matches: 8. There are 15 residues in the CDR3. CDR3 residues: CASSTSSGGPYEQYF. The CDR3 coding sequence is TGTGCCAGCAGCACGTCGTCAGGGGGCCCCTACGAGCAGTACTTC.

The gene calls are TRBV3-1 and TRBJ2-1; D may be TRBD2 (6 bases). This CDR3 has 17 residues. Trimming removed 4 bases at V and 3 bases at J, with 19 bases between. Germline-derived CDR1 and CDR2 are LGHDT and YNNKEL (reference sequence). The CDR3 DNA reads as TGTGCCAGCAGCCCCTCTTTCCCTGGGGAGGTCTACAATGAGCAGTTCTTC. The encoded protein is CASSPSFPGEVYNEQFF.